Following are 23 T cell receptor beta chains from one sample sequenced in a study of spatial heterogeneity in lung cancer. The time point was: blood at routine non-recurrence follow-up after resection. TCRdb analysed the 5' RACE reads with MiXCR anew, one entry per CDR3 protein. Of more than 40,000 distinct CDR3 sequences listed, about 23% are singletons. The sequencing here drew on PBMCs, taken at follow-up. The receptors come from a female donor with early-stage non-small cell lung cancer.

This sequence joins TRBV5-4 and TRBJ2-3, with 9 bases aligning to TRBD2. This CDR3 comprises 14 residues. V shed 3 bases, J shed 4 bases, and the junction held 3 bases outside the gene matches. Germline lookup yields CDR1 SGHNT and CDR2 YYREEE (reference sequence). The CDR3 loop is CASSYLAGSDTQYF. In DNA form, the CDR3 reads TGTGCCAGCAGCTACCTAGCGGGGTCAGATACGCAGTATTTT.

Notes on this clonotype: A much larger clone differs by one base, so this may be a read error. The chain has TRBV11-1 and TRBJ2-3, with D perhaps matching TRBD1 or TRBD2 (5 bases each). The germline gives CDR1 SGHAT, CDR2 FQDESV (reference sequence). This CDR3 contains 15 residues. The CDR3: CASSLDFGATDTLYF. CDR3 nucleotides: TGTGCCAGCAGCTTAGATTTCGGGGCCACAGATACGCTGTATTTT.

This clonotype was recorded at least ten times. The CDR3 region has the DNA TGTGCCAGCAGCTTACCTAGAAACAATGAGCAGTTCTTC. This encodes CASSLPRNNEQFF. The chain has TRBV11-3 and TRBJ2-1; D gene uncertain. The CDR3 is made up of 13 amino acids. Germline V gene lookup returns CDR1 SGHNT and CDR2 YENEEA. V gave up 2 bases and J gave up 5 bases, with 7 bases separating them.

The table lists this clonotype with a few counts. This sequence joins TRBV10-1 and TRBJ2-7; the D is unclear. The V end lost 10 bases, the J end lost 7 bases, and 8 bases lay between the germline ends. Looked up from germline, CDR1 is WNHNN and CDR2 is SYGVQD (reference sequence). CDR3 length: 9 amino acids. CDR3 loop: CAMGMEQYF. CDR3 sequence (DNA): TGCGCCATGGGGATGGAGCAGTACTTC.

The CDR3 reads CASSLLAGELDEQFF. In DNA form, the CDR3 reads TGTGCCAGCAGCTTGCTAGCGGGGGAATTGGATGAGCAGTTCTTC. The V call is TRBV7-2, the J call TRBJ2-1; 10 positions agree with TRBD2. The CDR3 length is 15 residues. Per germline, CDR1 SGHTA and CDR2 FQGNSA. With 3 bases clipped from V and 8 bases from J, the junction kept 7 bases outside the gene matches.

This clonotype was seen a few times. The chain is built from TRBV11-2 and TRBJ2-7, with 7 nucleotides matching TRBD1. CDR1 is SGHAT and CDR2 is FQNNGV in the germline V gene. This CDR3 has 14 amino acids. The chain's CDR3 is CASSLGSTGQALRV. The DNA for the CDR3 is TGTGCCAGCAGCTTAGGGTCCACTGGACAGGCACTCCGCGTC.

This clonotype has a count of ten or more. The chain links TRBV5-1 to TRBJ2-1; 11 bases fit TRBD2. The CDR3 is made up of 16 amino acids. Germline CDR1 is SGHRS and CDR2 is YFSETQ. V was pared by 2 bases and J by 9 bases, with 10 bases of the junction left unmatched. Written as DNA, the CDR3 is TGCGCCAGCAGCTTAAGCCGACTAGCGGGGCGGGGTGAGCAGTTCTTC. It encodes CASSLSRLAGRGEQFF.

J is TRBJ2-3 and V is TRBV6-6; maybe TRBD2 (6 bases). Germline V lookup: CDR1 MNHNY, CDR2 SVGAGI (reference sequence). Trimming took 8 bases from V and 0 from J, leaving 15 bases between them. This CDR3 has 15 amino acids. CDR3 residues: CASAGRLTSTDTQYF. In nucleotides, the CDR3 is TGTGCCAGCGCGGGGAGACTCACTAGCACAGATACGCAGTATTTT.

The sample holds many counts of this clonotype. This rearrangement joins TRBV7-2 to TRBJ1-3; D not certain. The CDR3 runs 13 residues. Germline loops: CDR1 SGHTA, CDR2 FQGNSA. The germline V and J ends were trimmed by 2 bases and 8 bases, with 10 bases remaining between them. CDR3 region: CASSLNVRDTIYF. CDR3 sequence (DNA): TGTGCCAGCAGCTTAAACGTGAGGGACACCATATATTTT.

A few counts support this clonotype. V is TRBV7-9 and J is TRBJ2-6; D is unclear. The length of the CDR3 is 16 residues. V dropped 0 bases and J dropped 1 base, with 7 bases sitting between them. Per the germline V gene, CDR1 is SEHNR and CDR2 is FQNEAQ (reference sequence). CDR3 region: CASSLARNSGANVLTF. CDR3 nucleotide sequence: TGTGCCAGCAGCTTAGCAAGGAATTCTGGGGCCAACGTCCTGACTTTC.

This clonotype was counted a few times. The rearrangement joins TRBV19 to TRBJ2-1; D is unclear. Germline CDR1 LNHDA, CDR2 SQIVND (reference sequence). The CDR3 totals 13 residues. V lost 9 bases to trimming and J lost 6 bases, with 15 bases between them. Here the CDR3 DNA reads TGTGCCAGCCAAGGGTCTTCGCTCAATGAGCAGTTCTTC. It yields the protein CASQGSSLNEQFF.

This clonotype was seen more than once but under ten times. The chain uses TRBV5-4 and TRBJ2-5, with D unclear. Trimming left V 1 base short and J 5 bases short, with 3 bases between. The CDR3 sequence is 11 residues long. The germline V gene encodes CDR1 SGHNT and CDR2 YYREEE (reference sequence). For the CDR3, the DNA is TGTGCCAGCAGCTTGACCGAGACCCAGTACTTC. It encodes CASSLTETQYF. Full variable domain (remainder filled in from reference TRBV5-4 and TRBJ2-5): ETGVTQSPTHLIKTRGQQVTLRCSSQSGHNTVSWYQQALGQGPQFIFQYYREEENGRGNFPPRFSGLQFPNYSSELNVNALELDDSALYLCASSLTETQYFGPGTRLLVL.

Only a few counts were recorded for this clonotype. The rearrangement links TRBV12-3 or TRBV12-4 to TRBJ2-1, with 8 positions matching TRBD2. V was pared by 7 bases and J by 4 bases, with 9 bases of the junction left unmatched. CDR3 length: 15 residues. The CDR3 sequence is CASTLRSGGYNEQFF. CDR3 DNA sequence: TGTGCCAGCACCCTGCGGAGCGGGGGATACAATGAGCAGTTCTTC.

This clonotype was found a few times. This sequence joins TRBV5-5 and TRBJ2-3; D remains ambiguous. CDR1 and CDR2 from the germline V gene are SGHKS and YYEKEE (reference sequence). This CDR3 spans 11 amino acids. With 6 bases removed from V and 5 bases from J, the gap between germline ends came to 7 bases. CDR3 in DNA: TGTGCCAGCACCCGACGAGATACGCAGTATTTT. Translation: CASTRRDTQYF. The variable domain in full, with the rest retrieved from reference TRBV5-5 and TRBJ2-3, is DAGVTQSPTHLIKTRGQQVTLRCSPISGHKSVSWYQQVLGQGPQFIFQYYEKEERGRGNFPDRFSARQFPNYSSELNVNALLLGDSALYLCASTRRDTQYFGPGTRLTVL.

This clonotype has a handful of counts. This sequence joins TRBV7-2 and TRBJ1-2, with TRBD1 matching over 8 bases. Germline V CDR1 and CDR2: SGHTA, FQGNSA. This CDR3 contains 13 residues. J gave up 7 bases and V 5 bases, and 6 bases lay outside the gene matches. CDR3 region: CASSPTGDRGYTF. The CDR3 region has the DNA TGTGCCAGCAGCCCGACAGGGGATCGTGGCTACACCTTC.

This clonotype was seen ten or more times. The chain uses TRBV6-5 and TRBJ1-1; D is uncertain. Germline CDR1 reads MNHEY; CDR2 reads SVGAGI. Trimming pared 3 bases from V and 0 bases from J, leaving 5 bases between. The CDR3 is 13 amino acids. CDR3 amino acids: CASSYSLNTEAFF. The CDR3 DNA reads as TGTGCCAGCAGTTATAGCCTGAACACTGAAGCTTTCTTT.

Note on this clonotype: A much larger clone differs by one base, so this may be a read error. The chain couples TRBV10-3 to TRBJ2-1, with D unclear. V was shortened by 0 bases and J by 9 bases, with 3 bases between the two germline ends. The germline CDR1 and CDR2 sequences are ENHRY and SYGVKD. The CDR3 contains 11 residues. The chain's CDR3 is CAISESTEQFF. DNA for the CDR3: TGTGCCATCAGTGAGTCCACTGAGCAGTTCTTC.

This clonotype has just a few counts. This sequence joins TRBV20-1 and TRBJ1-5; D call uncertain. CDR1 is DFQATT and CDR2 is SNEGSKA in the germline V gene (reference sequence). Trimming removed 3 bases from V and 5 bases from J, with 14 bases in between. The CDR3 is 14 amino acids. The CDR3 protein is CSASWGSTDQPQHF. The DNA of the CDR3 is TGCAGTGCTAGCTGGGGTTCAACGGATCAGCCCCAGCATTTT.

Only a few counts were recorded for this clonotype. The chain links TRBV18 to TRBJ2-7; D remains ambiguous. The germline V and J ends were trimmed by 2 bases and 5 bases, with 13 bases remaining between them. The CDR3 is made up of 14 amino acids. The germline V gene has CDR1 KGHSH and CDR2 LQKENI. As DNA, the CDR3 is TGTGCCAGCTCACCAGACTTTACCCTCCACGAGCAGTACTTC. Protein product: CASSPDFTLHEQYF.

The chain employs TRBV20-1 and TRBJ2-3; D is unclear. Trimming stripped 0 bases from V and 6 bases from J, with 13 bases between. Germline V gene sequence: CDR1 DFQATT, CDR2 SNEGSKA (reference sequence). The CDR3 length is 14 residues. CDR3: CSARDPRRMDTQYF. CDR3 nucleotides: TGCAGTGCTAGAGATCCCAGGAGAATGGATACGCAGTATTTT.

The chain carries TRBV20-1 and TRBJ2-3, with TRBD1 matching over 7 bases. V lost 3 bases, J lost 7 bases, and 10 bases stayed unmatched. The germline CDR1 and CDR2 sequences are DFQATT and SNEGSKA (reference sequence). This CDR3 has 14 amino acids. This CDR3 is CSASFYRGENTQYF. CDR3 sequence (DNA): TGCAGTGCTAGTTTTTACAGGGGAGAGAATACGCAGTATTTT.

This clonotype appeared a few times. The chain combines TRBV7-3 with TRBJ1-4; perhaps TRBD1 as D (5 bases). Deletions cut 0 bases from V and 11 bases from J, with 31 bases between. Per germline, CDR1 SGHTA and CDR2 FQGTGA. The CDR3 is 20 residues long. Here the CDR3 reads CASSLTALKAGSEAGWKLFF. CDR3 sequence (DNA): TGTGCCAGCAGCTTAACGGCTCTTAAAGCCGGGTCCGAAGCAGGGTGGAAACTGTTTTTT.

The rearrangement uses TRBV11-2 and TRBJ2-3; TRBD1 is a possible D gene (6 bases). Trimming stripped 6 bases from V and 2 bases from J, with 9 bases between. The CDR3 has 13 residues. Germline V gene lookup returns CDR1 SGHAT and CDR2 FQNNGV. The CDR3 is CASRDSFTDTQYF. The CDR3 nucleotides read TGTGCCAGCAGGGACAGCTTCACAGATACGCAGTATTTT.